These 3 T cell receptor beta chains share one sample of origin, sequenced in a study of cytomegalovirus exposure and HLA in healthy donors. Primers for the PCR totalled 60 Vbeta and 13 Jbeta. Some clones are missing from TCRdb's copy, which holds only in-frame ones; the method was immunoSEQ multiplex PCR. The repertoire includes about 180,000 clones, 70% to 85% of them detected once, and under 0.75% sits in the top ten. Source material: PBMCs. Receptors originate from a woman aged 40 to 50 in good health and CMV-seronegative.

Notes on this clone: Germline and junction disagree at one end, which may indicate a read error. The V call is TRBV19, the J call TRBJ1-2, with 9 positions matching TRBD1. The CDR3 is 16 amino acids. Germline CDR1 reads LNHDA; CDR2 reads SQIVND (reference sequence). CDR3 region: CASGMDPRDRVYGYTF. In DNA form, the CDR3 reads TGTGCCAGTGGTATGGACCCCCGGGACAGGGTTTATGGCTACACCTTC.

The V gene is TRBV5-1, the J gene TRBJ2-1; 11 nucleotides agree with TRBD1. CDR1 is SGHRS and CDR2 is YFSETQ in the germline V gene. V was clipped by 0 bases and J by 3 bases; unmatched bases: 20. There are 22 residues in the CDR3. The CDR3 DNA reads TGCGCCAGCAGCTTGGTGCCTGGACAGGGGGCGACTAGCGGAGGCCACTACAATGAGCAGTTCTTC. Its protein product is CASSLVPGQGATSGGHYNEQFF.

This rearrangement joins TRBV27 to TRBJ1-1; perhaps TRBD1 as D (5 bases). Germline CDR1 MNHEY, CDR2 SMNVEV (reference sequence). V lost 3 bases, J lost 4 bases, and 12 bases lay in between. The CDR3 spans 14 residues. The CDR3 region has the DNA TGTGCCAGCAGTTTTAGGGGATTAATCACTGAAGCTTTCTTT. This translates into CASSFRGLITEAFF.